These 28 T cell receptor beta chains originate from one sample sequenced in a study of shared clonotypes between healthy human individuals. Repertoires were generated with immunoSEQ multiplex PCR, while TCRdb's copy carries only in-frame clones and drops some. The data hold over a million clones, with roughly 98.5% observed a single time. The sequenced sample was naive CD4+ T cells sorted from blood. Regarding subset: CD45RA+ positively selected. Every receptor here comes from a man aged 25-45 years in good health.

The V and J genes are TRBV19 and TRBJ2-1, with 8 bases fitting TRBD1. Trimming removed 9 bases from V and 1 base from J; junction bases left unmatched: 5. From germline, CDR1 is LNHDA and CDR2 SQIVND (reference sequence). This CDR3 contains 14 residues. This chain's CDR3 is CASDRGVSYNEQFF. In DNA form, the CDR3 reads TGTGCCAGCGACAGGGGAGTATCCTACAATGAGCAGTTCTTC.

The chain recombines TRBV5-4 with TRBJ2-4, with D uncertain. Trimming removed 0 bases from V and 0 bases from J, with 7 bases in between. Germline assignment: CDR1 SGHNT and CDR2 YYREEE (reference sequence). This CDR3 has 15 amino acids. The CDR3 coding sequence is TGTGCCAGCAGCTTGGGTGCTGTAGCCAAAAACATTCAGTACTTC. Residues: CASSLGAVAKNIQYF.

The chain carries TRBV5-4 and TRBJ2-3; 7 bases align to TRBD1. Germline-derived CDR1 and CDR2 are SGHNT and YYREEE (reference sequence). Germline trimming cut 4 bases from V and 0 bases from J; bases unmatched to any gene: 8. The CDR3 is 16 amino acids. The CDR3 is CASSLARQGSTDTQYF. The CDR3 nucleotides are TGTGCCAGCAGCCTCGCCCGACAGGGTAGCACAGATACGCAGTATTTT.

The chain carries TRBV9 and TRBJ2-3; 14 nucleotides match TRBD2. In germline, CDR1 is SGDLS, CDR2 YYNGEE. V lost 4 bases and J lost 1; bases outside the gene matches: 8. The CDR3 is 18 residues long. The CDR3 DNA is TGTGCCAGCAGCATTGGGACTAGCGGGAGTGGGGGCACAGATACGCAGTATTTT. Translating it yields CASSIGTSGSGGTDTQYF.

V is TRBV29-1 and J is TRBJ2-1; D could derive from TRBD1 or TRBD2 (5 bases each). The CDR3 extends over 15 amino acids. V was shortened by 0 bases and J by 9 bases, with 18 bases between the two germline ends. Looked up from germline, CDR1 is SQVTM and CDR2 is ANQGSEA. The CDR3 protein is CSVEDGGLVLGEQFF. The CDR3 nucleotides read TGCAGCGTTGAAGATGGGGGTTTGGTGCTAGGTGAGCAGTTCTTC.

This clone was counted once. The rearrangement links TRBV6-5 to TRBJ2-5; D is unresolved. V lost 2 bases and J lost 3, with 7 bases in between. Germline V gene data show CDR1 as MNHEY and CDR2 as SVGAGI. This CDR3 region has 13 residues. CDR3 sequence: CASSYDAKETQYF. The CDR3 DNA is TGTGCCAGCAGTTACGACGCTAAAGAGACCCAGTACTTC.

The chain couples TRBV28 to TRBJ1-2; weak D call: TRBD1 (5 bases). V lost 5 bases and J lost 4, with 14 bases in between. The length of the CDR3 is 14 residues. The germline gives CDR1 MDHEN, CDR2 SYDVKM. CDR3 bases: TGTGCCAGCAGTCAGACGGGGCCAATCTATGGCTACACCTTC. Amino acid sequence: CASSQTGPIYGYTF.

The V call is TRBV4-2, the J call TRBJ2-1; the D gene is possibly TRBD1 (5 bases). Germline assignment: CDR1 LGHNA and CDR2 YNFKEQ. The length of the CDR3 is 13 residues. The V end lost 4 bases, the J end lost 10 bases, and 14 bases lay between the germline ends. The CDR3 nucleotides are TGTGCCAGCAGCCCCAGGGCCCTAGGGGAGCAGTTCTTC. It codes for CASSPRALGEQFF.

This sequence joins TRBV9 and TRBJ2-2; the match to TRBD2 covers 7 bases. Losses at the gene ends were 4 bases for V and 6 bases for J; bases not matched to a gene: 9. This CDR3 contains 15 residues. In germline, CDR1 is SGDLS, CDR2 YYNGEE. The CDR3 nucleotides read TGTGCCAGCAGCCCCAGCGGGACCCGTCCCGGGGAGCTGTTTTTT. This encodes CASSPSGTRPGELFF.

V usage is TRBV23-1 and J usage is TRBJ2-7, with 8 bases lining up with TRBD1. TRBV23-1 is sorted into the ORF group, with uncertain function. The CDR3 has 17 residues. The trim removed 3 bases at V and 6 bases at J, leaving 16 bases unmatched. CDR3 in DNA: TGCGCCAGCAGTCACTCGGACGAGGACAGGGATAATTCCGAGCAGTACTTC. Protein: CASSHSDEDRDNSEQYF.

The V call is TRBV19, the J call TRBJ2-3; 10 nucleotides agree with TRBD2. The germline CDR1 and CDR2 sequences are LNHDA and SQIVND (reference sequence). There are 16 residues in the CDR3. After removal of 1 base from V and 1 base from J, the junction contained 2 bases not matched to a gene. CDR3 in DNA: TGTGCCAGTAGTATAGCTGGGACTAGCGGCACAGATACGCAGTATTTT. Translated, it gives CASSIAGTSGTDTQYF.

The J gene is TRBJ2-7, the V gene TRBV7-9; D not certain. Germline V CDR1 and CDR2: SEHNR, FQNEAQ (reference sequence). Trimming stripped 1 base from V and 2 bases from J, with 15 bases between. The CDR3 is 16 amino acids. In DNA form, the CDR3 reads TGTGCCAGCAGCTTAGGAACGGCGGATAGGACCTACGAGCAGTACTTC. Translating gives CASSLGTADRTYEQYF.

V gene TRBV5-1 combines with J gene TRBJ2-7, with TRBD1 matching 7 bases. The junction had 10 bases not matched to a gene; V was cut back by 4 bases and J by 0 bases. CDR3 length equals 16 residues. Germline V gene sequence: CDR1 SGHRS, CDR2 YFSETQ. This CDR3 is CASSAGTVLSSYEQYF. CDR3 DNA: TGCGCCAGCAGCGCAGGGACAGTGTTAAGCTCCTACGAGCAGTACTTC.

This clone appeared a single time. The chain uses TRBV28 and TRBJ2-7; TRBD2 matches at 8 bases. The length of the CDR3 is 13 residues. Trimming took 5 bases from V and 2 from J; bases not matched to a gene: 2. Per germline, CDR1 MDHEN and CDR2 SYDVKM. Written as DNA, the CDR3 is TGTGCCAGCAGTAGCGGGAGCCCCTACGAGCAGTACTTC. Residues: CASSSGSPYEQYF. Supplemented by reference TRBV28 and TRBJ2-7, the full variable domain reads DVKVTQSSRYLVKRTGEKVFLECVQDMDHENMFWYRQDPGLGLRLIYFSYDVKMKEKGDIPEGYSVSREKKERFSLILESASTNQTSMYLCASSSGSPYEQYFGPGTRLTVT.

This clone showed up just once. The chain uses TRBV21-1 and TRBJ2-7; the table assigns TRBD2, which was not confirmed against the DNA. TRBV21-1 is a known pseudogene. The CDR3 is 19 amino acids. CDR3 sequence reads: CASSNCPPITSGTAYEQYF. The CDR3 region has the DNA TGTGCCAGCAGCAACTGCCCTCCAATCACTAGCGGGACAGCCTACGAGCAGTACTTC.

The chain links TRBV5-8 to TRBJ2-3; D is perhaps TRBD1 (5 bases). The CDR3 consists of 15 residues. The V and J ends lost 0 bases and 2 bases respectively, with 10 bases between them. Per the germline V gene, CDR1 is SGHTS and CDR2 is YDEGEE. As DNA, the CDR3 is TGTGCCAGCAGCTTGGTGGTGGGGCACACAGATACGCAGTATTTT. It specifies CASSLVVGHTDTQYF.

J is TRBJ2-5 and V is TRBV5-1; unclear D gene. V was cut by 0 bases and J by 3 bases, with 6 bases left in between. Germline-derived CDR1 and CDR2 are SGHRS and YFSETQ. The CDR3 sequence is 13 residues long. This CDR3 is CASSLGSEETQYF. In DNA form, the CDR3 reads TGCGCCAGCAGCTTGGGGTCCGAAGAGACCCAGTACTTC. The entire variable domain, with the rest obtained from reference TRBV5-1 and TRBJ2-5, is as follows: KAGVTQTPRYLIKTRGQQVTLSCSPISGHRSVSWYQQTPGQGLQFLFEYFSETQRNKGNFPGRFSGRQFSNSRSEMNVSTLELGDSALYLCASSLGSEETQYFGPGTRLLVL.

The chain recombines TRBV5-4 with TRBJ1-1, with TRBD1 matching 8 bases. The CDR3 is made up of 16 amino acids. Germline V lookup: CDR1 SGHNT, CDR2 YYREEE (reference sequence). The V segment lost 5 bases and the J segment 3 bases; nucleotides outside the gene matches: 12. The CDR3, as DNA: TGTGCCAGCAGTACCGGGACAGGTCTGAGGGACACTGAAGCTTTCTTT. It translates to CASSTGTGLRDTEAFF.

The chain joins TRBV7-2 to TRBJ1-1; D possibly corresponds to TRBD1 (5 bases). CDR3 length: 14 residues. In germline, CDR1 is SGHTA, CDR2 FQGNSA. The V and J ends lost 0 bases and 5 bases respectively, with 10 bases between them. The CDR3, as DNA: TGTGCCAGCAGCTTAGCCAGGGTCGGGACTGAAGCTTTCTTT. It codes for CASSLARVGTEAFF.

With regard to this clone: The sample contains more than one DNA sequence encoding this CDR3. V and J are TRBV29-1 and TRBJ1-1; the D is unclear. V shed 4 bases and J shed 5 bases, with 8 bases lying between them. This CDR3 region has 11 residues. Germline values: CDR1 SQVTM, CDR2 ANQGSEA. The CDR3 spells CSVVRETEAFF. Here the CDR3 DNA reads TGCAGCGTTGTCCGGGAAACTGAAGCTTTCTTT.

This clone was detected once. The rearrangement joins TRBV7-6 to TRBJ2-5, with 7 nucleotides matching TRBD1. The V gene end was trimmed by 5 bases and the J gene end by 5 bases; junction bases not matched to a gene: 11. This CDR3 is built from 15 residues. Per germline, CDR1 SGHVS and CDR2 FNYEAQ. DNA of the CDR3: TGTGCCAGCAGCCGAGCTGGACAGGTGGGGGAGACCCAGTACTTC. Translated: CASSRAGQVGETQYF.

With respect to this clone: Other DNA variants within this sample encode the same CDR3. The rearrangement joins TRBV5-1 to TRBJ2-5, with TRBD1 matching over 9 bases. Germline lookup yields CDR1 SGHRS and CDR2 YFSETQ. The CDR3 runs 14 residues. Trimming removed 3 bases from V and 4 bases from J; junction bases left unmatched: 4. DNA for the CDR3: TGCGCCAGCAGCTCCACAGGGGGCGGAGAGACCCAGTACTTC. It translates to CASSSTGGGETQYF.

This sequence joins TRBV5-6 and TRBJ1-4; no clear D gene. The CDR3 is 15 residues long. With 0 bases removed from V and 8 bases from J, the gap between germline ends came to 14 bases. CDR1 is SGHDT, CDR2 YYEEEE, per germline. The CDR3 sequence: CASSLGYQVGEKLFF. CDR3 DNA sequence: TGTGCCAGCAGCTTGGGGTATCAGGTCGGCGAAAAACTGTTTTTT.

V gene TRBV29-1 combines with J gene TRBJ2-7, with D perhaps TRBD1 or TRBD2 (5 bases each). The CDR3 has 13 residues. V was cut by 7 bases and J by 3 bases, with 16 bases left in between. Germline-derived CDR1 and CDR2 are SQVTM and ANQGSEA. The CDR3, as DNA: TGCAGCGCCCGAGCGGCAGGGAGCTACGAGCAGTACTTC. Translated, it gives CSARAAGSYEQYF.

The chain combines TRBV18 with TRBJ2-5; D is undetermined. V shed 3 bases and J shed 1 base, with 12 bases lying between them. The CDR3 covers 15 residues. The germline V gene encodes CDR1 KGHSH and CDR2 LQKENI. CDR3 sequence: CASSPTSKTQETQYF. As DNA, the CDR3 is TGTGCCAGCTCACCTACATCAAAAACCCAAGAGACCCAGTACTTC.

The chain combines TRBV19 with TRBJ2-7, with D tentatively TRBD1 or TRBD2 (7 bases each). Germline V lookup: CDR1 LNHDA, CDR2 SQIVND (reference sequence). V gave up 2 bases and J gave up 2 bases, with 13 bases separating them. There are 15 residues in the CDR3. CDR3 sequence: CASSISGTETYEQYF. DNA for the CDR3: TGTGCCAGTAGTATAAGCGGGACAGAGACCTACGAGCAGTACTTC.

This chain links TRBV6-6 with TRBJ1-1, with D tentatively TRBD1 (6 bases). CDR1 is MNHNY and CDR2 is SVGAGI in the germline V gene (reference sequence). Trimming shortened V by 6 bases and J by 1 base, and 15 bases separated the two germline ends. The CDR3 has 15 amino acids. The CDR3 DNA follows: TGTGCCAGCAGGTACCGGGACACACGGAACACTGAAGCTTTCTTT. It specifies CASRYRDTRNTEAFF.

The rearrangement links TRBV11-3 to TRBJ2-7; D uncertain. Trimming pared 1 base from V and 3 bases from J, leaving 7 bases between. Per germline, CDR1 SGHNT and CDR2 YENEEA. The CDR3 extends over 13 amino acids. CDR3 sequence (DNA): TGTGCCAGCAGCTTAGGGTTCGGCTACGAGCAGTACTTC. Protein: CASSLGFGYEQYF.